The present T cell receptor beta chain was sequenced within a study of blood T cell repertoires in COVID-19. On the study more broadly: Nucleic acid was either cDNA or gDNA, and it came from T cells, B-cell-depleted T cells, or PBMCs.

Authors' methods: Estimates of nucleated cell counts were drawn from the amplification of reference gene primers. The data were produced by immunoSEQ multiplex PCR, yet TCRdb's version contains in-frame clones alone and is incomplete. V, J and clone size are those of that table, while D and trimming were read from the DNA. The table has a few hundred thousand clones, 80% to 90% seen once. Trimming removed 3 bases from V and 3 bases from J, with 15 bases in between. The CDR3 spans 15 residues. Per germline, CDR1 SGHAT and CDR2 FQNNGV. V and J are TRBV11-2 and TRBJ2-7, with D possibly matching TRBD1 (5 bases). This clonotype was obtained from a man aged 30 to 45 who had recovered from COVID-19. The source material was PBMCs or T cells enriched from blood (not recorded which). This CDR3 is CASSFGAGLFYEQYF. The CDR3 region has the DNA TGTGCCAGCAGCTTTGGGGCAGGGCTATTCTACGAGCAGTACTTC.